This passage covers 8 T cell receptor beta chains from one sample sequenced in a study of T cells in Graves' hyperthyroidism and ophthalmopathy. It was RNA transcripts that yielded the amplified TCR beta CDR3 regions. The HTBI primer set drove a first-round RT-PCR of the TCR CDR3. TCRdb analysed the multiplex PCR reads with MiXCR anew, one entry per CDR3 protein. The data contain around 580,000 distinct CDR3 sequences, 46% of them singletons. Input material: peripheral blood or thyroid tissue (not recorded which). The source of these receptors is a woman aged 18-29 years with Graves' hyperthyroidism.

This clonotype was seen only a few times. The chain has TRBV7-6 and TRBJ1-4, with no clear D. V gave up 5 bases and J gave up 0 bases, with 16 bases separating them. CDR3 length: 17 amino acids. Germline CDR1 SGHVS, CDR2 FNYEAQ. The CDR3 nucleotides are TGTGCCAGCAGCCCCATTGTCGGTCATTCAACTAATGAAAAACTGTTTTTT. Translating gives CASSPIVGHSTNEKLFF.

This sequence joins TRBV19 and TRBJ2-7; TRBD1 might be the D (6 bases). Trimming left V 6 bases short and J 0 bases short, with 24 bases between. This CDR3 has 18 residues. Germline loops: CDR1 LNHDA, CDR2 SQIVND (reference sequence). CDR3 protein: CASSKRTGTRSYSYEQYF. CDR3 bases: TGTGCCAGTAGCAAAAGGACCGGGACAAGGAGTTACTCCTACGAGCAGTACTTC.

This chain links TRBV7-9 with TRBJ1-2; 9 bases match TRBD1. The germline V gene has CDR1 SEHNR and CDR2 FQNEAQ (reference sequence). The CDR3 extends over 18 amino acids. The trim removed 1 base at V and 3 bases at J, leaving 12 bases unmatched. DNA for the CDR3: TGTGCCAGCAGCTTAGGTAGCGGGACCGGACAGGGGTACTATGGCTACACCTTC. It translates to CASSLGSGTGQGYYGYTF.

The V gene is TRBV12-3 or TRBV12-4, the J gene TRBJ2-5, with 8 bases aligning to TRBD1. After removal of 5 bases from V and 5 bases from J, the junction contained 7 bases not matched to a gene. The CDR3 runs to 14 residues. The CDR3 nucleotides are TGTGCCAGCAGTACGGACAGGGTATACGAGACCCAGTACTTC. This encodes CASSTDRVYETQYF.

The chain links TRBV10-3 to TRBJ1-1, with TRBD1 matching over 7 bases. Germline-derived CDR1 and CDR2 are ENHRY and SYGVKD. The CDR3 has 13 residues. J gave up 12 bases and V 3 bases, and 10 bases lay outside the gene matches. For the CDR3, the DNA is TGTGCCATCAGTGAAACTCCGGAGGGGGCAACTTTCTTT. Its protein is CAISETPEGATFF.

A few counts support this clonotype. The chain has TRBV2 and TRBJ2-6; 9 nucleotides align to TRBD1. Germline V CDR1 and CDR2: SNHLY, FYNNEI. After removal of 8 bases from V and 2 bases from J, the junction contained 7 bases not matched to a gene. CDR3 length: 16 amino acids. The CDR3 region has the DNA TGTGCCAGCGCGCCGGGACAGGGTGCTGGGGCCAACGTCCTGACTTTC. It codes for CASAPGQGAGANVLTF. Using reference TRBV2 and TRBJ2-6 for the parts outside the CDR3, the full variable domain is EPEVTQTPSHQVTQMGQEVILRCVPISNHLYFYWYRQILGQKVEFLVSFYNNEISEKSEIFDDQFSVERPDGSNFTLKIRSTKLEDSAMYFCASAPGQGAGANVLTFGAGSRLTVL.

This clonotype was seen many times. The CDR3, as DNA: TGTGCCATCACCGCGGACAGGGCCACCGGGGAGCTGTTTTTT. It codes for CAITADRATGELFF. The chain employs TRBV10-3 and TRBJ2-2; 8 nucleotides match TRBD1. J lost 4 bases, V lost 7 bases, and 5 bases had no gene match. The germline V gene has CDR1 ENHRY and CDR2 SYGVKD. The CDR3 length is 14 residues.

This clonotype was counted between two and nine times. This chain uses TRBV4-1 with TRBJ2-2; 7 nucleotides agree with TRBD2. The CDR3 loop spans 17 amino acids. Trimming at V came to 4 bases and at J to 4 bases, leaving 12 bases not matched to a gene. CDR1 MGHRA and CDR2 YSYEKL come from the germline V gene. The CDR3 nucleotides are TGCGCCAGCAGCCCGCTACCCCTACTAGCGCCCACCGGGGAGCTGTTTTTT. Encoded protein: CASSPLPLLAPTGELFF.